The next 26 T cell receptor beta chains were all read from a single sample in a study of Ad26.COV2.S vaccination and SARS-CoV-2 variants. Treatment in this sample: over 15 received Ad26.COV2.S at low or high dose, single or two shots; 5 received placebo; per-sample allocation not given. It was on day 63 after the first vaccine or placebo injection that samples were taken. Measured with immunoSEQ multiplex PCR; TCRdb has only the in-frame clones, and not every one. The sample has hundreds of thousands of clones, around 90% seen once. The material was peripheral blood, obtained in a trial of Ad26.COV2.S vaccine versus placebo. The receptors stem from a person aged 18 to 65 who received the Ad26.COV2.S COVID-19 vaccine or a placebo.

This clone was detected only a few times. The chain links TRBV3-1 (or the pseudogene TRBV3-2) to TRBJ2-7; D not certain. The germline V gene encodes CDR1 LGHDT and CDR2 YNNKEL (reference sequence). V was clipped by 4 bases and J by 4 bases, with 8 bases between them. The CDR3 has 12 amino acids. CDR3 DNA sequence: TGTGCCAGCAGCCCTGGCGCATACGAGCAGTACTTC. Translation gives CASSPGAYEQYF.

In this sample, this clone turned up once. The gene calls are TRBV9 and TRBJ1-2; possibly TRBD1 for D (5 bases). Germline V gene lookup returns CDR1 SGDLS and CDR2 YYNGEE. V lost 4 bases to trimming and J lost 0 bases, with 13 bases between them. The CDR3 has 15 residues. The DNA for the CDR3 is TGTGCCAGCAGCCCCCTTGGACACGCTAACTATGGCTACACCTTC. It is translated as CASSPLGHANYGYTF.

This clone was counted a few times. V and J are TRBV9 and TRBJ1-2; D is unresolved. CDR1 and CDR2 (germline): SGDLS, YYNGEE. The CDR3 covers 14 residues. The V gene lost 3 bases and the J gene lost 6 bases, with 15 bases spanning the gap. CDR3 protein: CASSEPTLSHGYTF. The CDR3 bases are TGTGCCAGCAGCGAGCCCACTCTATCCCATGGCTACACCTTC.

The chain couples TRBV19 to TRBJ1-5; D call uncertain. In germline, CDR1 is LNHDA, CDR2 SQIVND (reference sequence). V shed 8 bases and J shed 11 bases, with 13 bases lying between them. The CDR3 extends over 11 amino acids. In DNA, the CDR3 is TGTGCCAGTTCCGGTTGGGCCGCCCAGCATTTT. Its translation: CASSGWAAQHF.

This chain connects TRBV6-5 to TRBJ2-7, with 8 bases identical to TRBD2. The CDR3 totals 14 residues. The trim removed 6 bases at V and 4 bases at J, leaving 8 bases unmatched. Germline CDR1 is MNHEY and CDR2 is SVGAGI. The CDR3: CASRASGRWYEQYF. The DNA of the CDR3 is TGTGCCAGCAGAGCCAGCGGGAGATGGTACGAGCAGTACTTC.

The CDR3 DNA sequence: TGTGCCAGCAGCCCAGCCTACGAGCAGTACTTC. This sequence encodes CASSPAYEQYF. The chain uses TRBV7-9 and TRBJ2-7; no reliable D call. Trimming took off 5 bases at V and 2 bases at J, with 4 bases between the two ends. CDR1 and CDR2 from the germline V gene are SEHNR and FQNEAQ (reference sequence). The CDR3 covers 11 residues.

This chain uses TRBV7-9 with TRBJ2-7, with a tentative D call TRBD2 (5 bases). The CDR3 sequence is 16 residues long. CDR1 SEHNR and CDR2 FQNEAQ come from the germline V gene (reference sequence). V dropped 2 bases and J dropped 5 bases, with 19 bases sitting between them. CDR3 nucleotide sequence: TGTGCCAGCAGCTTACTAGTTAGTGAGGGCCAGGACGAGCAGTACTTC. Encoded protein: CASSLLVSEGQDEQYF.

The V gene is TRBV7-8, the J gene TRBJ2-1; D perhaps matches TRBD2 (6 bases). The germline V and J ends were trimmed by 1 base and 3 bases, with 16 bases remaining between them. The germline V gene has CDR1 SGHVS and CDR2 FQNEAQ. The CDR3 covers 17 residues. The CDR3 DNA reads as TGTGCCAGCAGCTTAGGAGGCGTGCGGGATTTCTACAATGAGCAGTTCTTC. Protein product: CASSLGGVRDFYNEQFF.

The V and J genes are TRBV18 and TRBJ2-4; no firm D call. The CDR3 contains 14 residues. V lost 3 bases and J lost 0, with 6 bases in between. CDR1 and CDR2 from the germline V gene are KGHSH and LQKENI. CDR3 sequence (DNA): TGTGCCAGCTCACCGGACGGAGCCAAAAACATTCAGTACTTC. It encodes CASSPDGAKNIQYF.

The DNA of the CDR3 is TGTGCCAGCAGTGAGCCGGGACAGGCGTCCTACGAGCAGTACTTC. Translation gives CASSEPGQASYEQYF. J is TRBJ2-7 and V is TRBV25-1; 8 positions agree with TRBD1. The J segment lost 1 base and the V segment lost 3 bases, leaving 5 bases of the junction unmatched. Germline V gives CDR1 MGHDK, CDR2 SYGVNS. CDR3 size: 15 residues.

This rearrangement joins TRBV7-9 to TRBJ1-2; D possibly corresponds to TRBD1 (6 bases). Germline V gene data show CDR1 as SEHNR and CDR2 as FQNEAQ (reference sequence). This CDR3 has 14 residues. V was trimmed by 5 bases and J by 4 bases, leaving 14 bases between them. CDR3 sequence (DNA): TGTGCCAGCAGCAAACAGGGCTACAGCTATGGCTACACCTTC. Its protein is CASSKQGYSYGYTF.

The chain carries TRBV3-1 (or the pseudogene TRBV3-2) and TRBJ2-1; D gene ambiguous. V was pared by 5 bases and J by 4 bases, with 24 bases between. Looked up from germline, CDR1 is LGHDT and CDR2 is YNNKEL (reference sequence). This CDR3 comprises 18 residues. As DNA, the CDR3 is TGTGCCAGCAGCAGGGCGGTTGTGGTGGGCGGTCGATACAATGAGCAGTTCTTC. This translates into CASSRAVVVGGRYNEQFF.

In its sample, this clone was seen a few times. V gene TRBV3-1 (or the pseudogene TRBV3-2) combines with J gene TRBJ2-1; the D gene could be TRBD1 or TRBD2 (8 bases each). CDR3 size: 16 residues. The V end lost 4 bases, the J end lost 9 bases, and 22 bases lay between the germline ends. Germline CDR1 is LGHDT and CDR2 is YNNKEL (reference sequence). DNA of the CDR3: TGTGCCAGCAGCCCCGCAGCGGGAGTTACAGGGGGTGAGCAGTTCTTC. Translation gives CASSPAAGVTGGEQFF.

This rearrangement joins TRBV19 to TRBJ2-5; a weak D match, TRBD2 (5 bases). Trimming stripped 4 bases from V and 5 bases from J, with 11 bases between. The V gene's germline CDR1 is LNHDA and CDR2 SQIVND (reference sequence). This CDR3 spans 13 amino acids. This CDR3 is CASSNTRVETQYF. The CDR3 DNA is TGTGCCAGTAGTAATACTAGAGTCGAGACCCAGTACTTC.

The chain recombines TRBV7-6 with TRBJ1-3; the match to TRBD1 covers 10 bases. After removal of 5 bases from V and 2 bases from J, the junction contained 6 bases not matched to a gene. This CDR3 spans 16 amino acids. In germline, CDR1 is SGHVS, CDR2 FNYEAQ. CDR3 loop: CASSPAGTGAGNTIYF. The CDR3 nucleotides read TGTGCCAGCAGCCCTGCCGGGACAGGGGCTGGAAACACCATATATTTT.

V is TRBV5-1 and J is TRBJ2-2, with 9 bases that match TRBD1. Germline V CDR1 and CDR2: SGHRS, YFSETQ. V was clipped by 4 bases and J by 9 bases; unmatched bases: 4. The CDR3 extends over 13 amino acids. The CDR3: CASSETGGRELFF. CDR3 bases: TGCGCCAGCAGCGAGACAGGGGGGCGGGAGCTGTTTTTT. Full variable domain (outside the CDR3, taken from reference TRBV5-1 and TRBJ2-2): KAGVTQTPRYLIKTRGQQVTLSCSPISGHRSVSWYQQTPGQGLQFLFEYFSETQRNKGNFPGRFSGRQFSNSRSEMNVSTLELGDSALYLCASSETGGRELFFGEGSRLTVL.

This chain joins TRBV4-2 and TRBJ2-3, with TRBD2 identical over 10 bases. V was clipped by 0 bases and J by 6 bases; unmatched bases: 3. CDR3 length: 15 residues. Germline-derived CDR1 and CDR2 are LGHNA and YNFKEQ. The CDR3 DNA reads TGTGCCAGCAGCCAAGACCCGGGACTAGCGGATACGCAGTATTTT. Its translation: CASSQDPGLADTQYF.

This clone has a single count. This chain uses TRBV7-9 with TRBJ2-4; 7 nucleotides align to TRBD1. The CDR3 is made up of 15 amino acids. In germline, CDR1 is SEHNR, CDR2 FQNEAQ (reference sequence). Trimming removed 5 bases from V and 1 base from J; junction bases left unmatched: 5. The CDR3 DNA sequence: TGTGCCAGCAGCCACAGGGGTGAGGCCAAAAACATTCAGTACTTC. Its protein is CASSHRGEAKNIQYF.

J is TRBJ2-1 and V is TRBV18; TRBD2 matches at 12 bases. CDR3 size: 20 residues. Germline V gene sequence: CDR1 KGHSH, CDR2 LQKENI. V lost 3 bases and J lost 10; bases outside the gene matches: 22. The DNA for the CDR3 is TGTGCCAGCTCACCGCCTACATTGGGGAGCACTAGCGGGAGGTTGAGGGAGCAGTTCTTC. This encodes CASSPPTLGSTSGRLREQFF.

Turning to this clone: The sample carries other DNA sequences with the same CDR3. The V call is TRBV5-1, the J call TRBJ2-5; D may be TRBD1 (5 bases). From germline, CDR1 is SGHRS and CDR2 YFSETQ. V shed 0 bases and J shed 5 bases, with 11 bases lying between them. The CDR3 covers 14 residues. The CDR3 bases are TGCGCCAGCAGCTTGGGGCAGGGTGGCGAGACCCAGTACTTC. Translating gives CASSLGQGGETQYF.

The CDR3 bases are TGCAGCGTTGAGGCCCTTACAGGGCCCTTTAACTATGGCTACACCTTC. Encoded protein: CSVEALTGPFNYGYTF. The chain employs TRBV29-1 and TRBJ1-2, with D possibly TRBD1 on 6 matching bases. Germline CDR1 and CDR2: SQVTM and ANQGSEA. The CDR3 runs to 16 residues. V gave up 3 bases and J gave up 1 base, with 18 bases separating them.

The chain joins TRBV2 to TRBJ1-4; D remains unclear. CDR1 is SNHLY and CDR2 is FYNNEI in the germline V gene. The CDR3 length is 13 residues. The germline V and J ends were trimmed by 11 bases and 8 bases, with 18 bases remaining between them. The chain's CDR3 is CASLQTTMEKLFF. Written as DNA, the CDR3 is TGTGCCTCCCTTCAGACTACAATGGAAAAACTGTTTTTT.

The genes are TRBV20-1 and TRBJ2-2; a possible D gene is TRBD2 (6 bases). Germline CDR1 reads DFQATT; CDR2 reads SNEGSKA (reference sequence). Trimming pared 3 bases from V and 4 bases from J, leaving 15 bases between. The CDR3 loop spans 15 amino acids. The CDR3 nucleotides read TGCAGTGCTAGTCTGGGGGGAGAGGGCACCGGGGAGCTGTTTTTT. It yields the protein CSASLGGEGTGELFF.

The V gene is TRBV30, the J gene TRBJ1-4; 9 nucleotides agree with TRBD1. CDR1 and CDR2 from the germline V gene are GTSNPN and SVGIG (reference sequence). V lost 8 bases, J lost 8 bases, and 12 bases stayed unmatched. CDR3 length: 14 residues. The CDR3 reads CALDFGTGREKLFF. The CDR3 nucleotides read TGTGCCCTGGATTTCGGGACAGGGAGGGAAAAACTGTTTTTT.

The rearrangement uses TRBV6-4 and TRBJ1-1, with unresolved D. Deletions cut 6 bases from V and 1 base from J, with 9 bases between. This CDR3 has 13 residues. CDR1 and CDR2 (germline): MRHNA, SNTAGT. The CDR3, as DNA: TGTGCCAGCAGATTCTCAGGGAACACTGAAGCTTTCTTT. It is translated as CASRFSGNTEAFF.

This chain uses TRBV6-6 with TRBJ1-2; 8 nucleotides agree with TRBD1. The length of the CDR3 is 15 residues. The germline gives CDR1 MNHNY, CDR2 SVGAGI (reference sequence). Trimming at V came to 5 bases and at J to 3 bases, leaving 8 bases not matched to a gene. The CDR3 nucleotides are TGTGCCAGCAGTCTATCATCAGGGGGCGACTATGGCTACACCTTC. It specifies CASSLSSGGDYGYTF.